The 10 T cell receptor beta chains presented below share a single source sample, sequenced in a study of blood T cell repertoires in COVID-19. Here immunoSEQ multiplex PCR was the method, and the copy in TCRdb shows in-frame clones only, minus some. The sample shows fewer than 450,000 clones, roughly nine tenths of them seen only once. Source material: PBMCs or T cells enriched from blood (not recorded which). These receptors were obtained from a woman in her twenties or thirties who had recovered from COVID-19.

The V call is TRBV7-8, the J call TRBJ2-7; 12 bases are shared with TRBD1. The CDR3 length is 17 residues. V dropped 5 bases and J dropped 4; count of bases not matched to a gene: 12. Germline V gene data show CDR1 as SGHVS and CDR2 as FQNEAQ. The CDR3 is CASSRSGTGGAKYEQYF. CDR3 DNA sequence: TGTGCCAGCAGCCGGTCCGGGACAGGGGGCGCGAAGTACGAGCAGTACTTC.

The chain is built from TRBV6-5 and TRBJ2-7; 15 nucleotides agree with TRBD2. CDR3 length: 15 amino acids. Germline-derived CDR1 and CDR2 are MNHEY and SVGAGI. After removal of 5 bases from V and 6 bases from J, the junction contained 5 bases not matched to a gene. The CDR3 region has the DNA TGTGCCAGCAGTAGGGGACTAGCGGGGGGTTTCGAGCAGTACTTC. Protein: CASSRGLAGGFEQYF.

CDR3 DNA sequence: TGTGCCAGCAGACAAAGGGACAGCTCCTACGAGCAGTACTTC. Residues: CASRQRDSSYEQYF. V gene TRBV2 combines with J gene TRBJ2-7, with 7 nucleotides matching TRBD1. Germline CDR1 reads SNHLY; CDR2 reads FYNNEI. The trim removed 6 bases at V and 0 bases at J, leaving 5 bases unmatched. The length of the CDR3 is 14 residues.

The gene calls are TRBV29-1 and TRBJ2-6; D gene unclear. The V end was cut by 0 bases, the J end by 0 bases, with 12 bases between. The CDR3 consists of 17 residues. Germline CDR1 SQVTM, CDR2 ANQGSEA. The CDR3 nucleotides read TGCAGCGTTGAAGATAGTGTACAGTTCTCTGGGGCCAACGTCCTGACTTTC. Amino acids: CSVEDSVQFSGANVLTF.

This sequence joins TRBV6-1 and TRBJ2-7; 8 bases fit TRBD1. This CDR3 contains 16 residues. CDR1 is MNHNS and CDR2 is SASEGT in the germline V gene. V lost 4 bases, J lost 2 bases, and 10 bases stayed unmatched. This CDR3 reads CASSVLPGTGAYEQYF. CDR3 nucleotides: TGTGCCAGCAGTGTTTTACCCGGGACAGGTGCCTACGAGCAGTACTTC.

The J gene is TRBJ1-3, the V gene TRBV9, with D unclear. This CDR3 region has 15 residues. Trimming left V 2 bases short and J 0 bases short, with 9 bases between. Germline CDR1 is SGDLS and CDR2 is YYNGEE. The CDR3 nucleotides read TGTGCCAGCAGCGTTTGGGCGTACTCTGGAAACACCATATATTTT. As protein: CASSVWAYSGNTIYF.

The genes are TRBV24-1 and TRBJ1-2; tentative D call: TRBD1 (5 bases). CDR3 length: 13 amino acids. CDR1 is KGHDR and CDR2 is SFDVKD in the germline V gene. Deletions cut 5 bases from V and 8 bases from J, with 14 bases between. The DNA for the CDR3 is TGTGCCACCAGTGCCGGGGGGAAGACCGGCTACACCTTC. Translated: CATSAGGKTGYTF.

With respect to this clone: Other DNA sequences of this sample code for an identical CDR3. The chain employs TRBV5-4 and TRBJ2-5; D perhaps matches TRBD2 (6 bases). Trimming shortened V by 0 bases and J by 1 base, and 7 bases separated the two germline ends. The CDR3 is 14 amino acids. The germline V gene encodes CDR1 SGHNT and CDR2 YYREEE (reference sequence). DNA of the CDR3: TGTGCCAGCAGCTTGGGCGGGACCCAAGAGACCCAGTACTTC. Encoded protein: CASSLGGTQETQYF.

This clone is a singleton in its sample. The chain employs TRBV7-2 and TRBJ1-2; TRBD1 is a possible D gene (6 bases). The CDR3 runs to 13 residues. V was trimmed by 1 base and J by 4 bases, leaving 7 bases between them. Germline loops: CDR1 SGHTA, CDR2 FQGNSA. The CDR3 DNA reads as TGTGCCAGCAGCTTAGAAGGGGGCTATGGCTACACCTTC. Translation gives CASSLEGGYGYTF.

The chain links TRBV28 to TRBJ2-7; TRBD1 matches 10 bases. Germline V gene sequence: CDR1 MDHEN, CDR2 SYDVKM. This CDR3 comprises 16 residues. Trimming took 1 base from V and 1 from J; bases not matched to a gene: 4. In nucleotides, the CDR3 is TGTGCCAGCAGTTTATTGGGGACAGGGGAATCCTACGAGCAGTACTTC. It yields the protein CASSLLGTGESYEQYF. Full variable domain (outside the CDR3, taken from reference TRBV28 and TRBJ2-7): DVKVTQSSRYLVKRTGEKVFLECVQDMDHENMFWYRQDPGLGLRLIYFSYDVKMKEKGDIPEGYSVSREKKERFSLILESASTNQTSMYLCASSLLGTGESYEQYFGPGTRLTVT.